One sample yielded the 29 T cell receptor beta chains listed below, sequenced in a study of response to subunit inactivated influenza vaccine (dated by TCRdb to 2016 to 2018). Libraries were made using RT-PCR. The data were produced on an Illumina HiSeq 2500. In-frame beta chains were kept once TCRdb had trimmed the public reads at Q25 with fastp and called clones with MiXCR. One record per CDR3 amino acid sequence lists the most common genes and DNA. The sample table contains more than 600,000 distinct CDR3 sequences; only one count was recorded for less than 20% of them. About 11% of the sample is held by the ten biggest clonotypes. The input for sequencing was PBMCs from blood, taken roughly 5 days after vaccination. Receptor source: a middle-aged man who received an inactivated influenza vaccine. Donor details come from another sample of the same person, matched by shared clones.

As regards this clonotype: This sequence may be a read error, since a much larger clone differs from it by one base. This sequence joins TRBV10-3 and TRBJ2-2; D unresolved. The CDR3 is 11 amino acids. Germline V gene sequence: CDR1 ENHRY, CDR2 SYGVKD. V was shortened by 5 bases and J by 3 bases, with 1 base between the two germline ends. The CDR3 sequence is CAISYTGELFF. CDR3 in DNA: TGTGCCATCAGTTACACCGGGGAGCTGTTTTTT.

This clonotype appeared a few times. The CDR3 sequence is CATSREKSYEQYF. DNA of the CDR3: TGTGCCACCAGCAGAGAGAAATCCTACGAGCAGTACTTC. The rearrangement links TRBV15 to TRBJ2-7; no clear D. Trimming left V 0 bases short and J 1 base short, with 4 bases between. CDR3 length equals 13 residues. Germline CDR1 reads LNHNV; CDR2 reads YYDKDF (reference sequence).

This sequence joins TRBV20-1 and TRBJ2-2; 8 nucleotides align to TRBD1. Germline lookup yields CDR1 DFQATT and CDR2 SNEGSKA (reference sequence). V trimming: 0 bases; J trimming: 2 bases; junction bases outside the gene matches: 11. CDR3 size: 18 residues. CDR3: CSARDGFWAGGNTGELFF. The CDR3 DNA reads TGCAGTGCTAGAGATGGTTTTTGGGCAGGGGGCAACACCGGGGAGCTGTTTTTT.

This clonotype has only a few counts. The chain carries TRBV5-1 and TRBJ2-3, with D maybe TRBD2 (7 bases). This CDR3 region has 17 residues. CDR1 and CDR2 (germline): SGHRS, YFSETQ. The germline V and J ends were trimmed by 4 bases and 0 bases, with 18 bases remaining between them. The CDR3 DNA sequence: TGCGCCAGCAGCACCCAGGGAGGGGGTGCTAGCACAGATACGCAGTATTTT. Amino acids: CASSTQGGGASTDTQYF.

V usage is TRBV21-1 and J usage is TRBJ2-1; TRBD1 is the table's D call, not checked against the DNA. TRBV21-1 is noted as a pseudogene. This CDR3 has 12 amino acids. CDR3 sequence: CASSCRGNEQFF. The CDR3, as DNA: TGTGCCAGCAGCTGTAGGGGCAATGAGCAGTTCTTC.

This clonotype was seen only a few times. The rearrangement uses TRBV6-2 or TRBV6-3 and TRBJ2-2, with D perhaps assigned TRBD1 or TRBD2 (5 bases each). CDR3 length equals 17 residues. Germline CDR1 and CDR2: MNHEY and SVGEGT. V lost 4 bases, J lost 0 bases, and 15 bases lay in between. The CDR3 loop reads CASSFQGPPSNTGELFF. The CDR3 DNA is TGTGCCAGCAGTTTTCAGGGACCCCCCTCGAACACCGGGGAGCTGTTTTTT.

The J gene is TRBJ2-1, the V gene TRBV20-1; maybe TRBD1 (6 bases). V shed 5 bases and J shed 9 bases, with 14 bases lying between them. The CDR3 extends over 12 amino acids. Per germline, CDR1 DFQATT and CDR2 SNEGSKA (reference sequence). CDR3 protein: CSADPLGAEQFF. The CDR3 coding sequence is TGCAGTGCTGACCCTCTGGGGGCTGAGCAGTTCTTC.

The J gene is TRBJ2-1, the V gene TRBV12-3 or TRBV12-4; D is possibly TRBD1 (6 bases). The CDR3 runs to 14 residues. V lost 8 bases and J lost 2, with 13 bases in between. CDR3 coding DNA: TGTGCCAGCCTGGCCGGGACACCCTACAATGAGCAGTTCTTC. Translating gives CASLAGTPYNEQFF.

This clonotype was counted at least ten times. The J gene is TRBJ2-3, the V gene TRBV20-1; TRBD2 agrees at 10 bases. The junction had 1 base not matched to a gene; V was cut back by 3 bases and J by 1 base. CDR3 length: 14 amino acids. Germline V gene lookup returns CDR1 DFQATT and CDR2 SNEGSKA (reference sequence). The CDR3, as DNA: TGCAGTGCTAGTGGGACTAGCGGCACAGATACGCAGTATTTT. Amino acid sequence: CSASGTSGTDTQYF.

The DNA of the CDR3 is TGTGCCAGCAGCCCGCGACAGGGGGCAGGTCAGGAGACCCAGTACTTC. It yields the protein CASSPRQGAGQETQYF. The V call is TRBV5-5, the J call TRBJ2-5; 10 bases line up with TRBD1. CDR3 length equals 16 residues. Germline CDR1 and CDR2: SGHKS and YYEKEE (reference sequence). V was clipped by 4 bases and J by 5 bases; unmatched bases: 11.

The CDR3 spells CASSQEGGADEAFF. For the CDR3, the DNA is TGTGCCAGCAGCCAAGAAGGGGGGGCTGATGAAGCTTTCTTT. The J gene is TRBJ1-1, the V gene TRBV14, with a weak D call TRBD1 (6 bases). The CDR3 contains 14 residues. The V end was cut by 0 bases, the J end by 7 bases, with 12 bases between. Germline V gene lookup returns CDR1 SGHDN and CDR2 FVKESK.

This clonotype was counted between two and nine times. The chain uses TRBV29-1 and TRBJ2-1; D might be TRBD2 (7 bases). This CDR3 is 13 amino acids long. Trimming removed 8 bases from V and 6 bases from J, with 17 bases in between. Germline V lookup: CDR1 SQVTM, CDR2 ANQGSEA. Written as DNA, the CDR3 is TGCAGCTCTTTAGGGGGGGCGCTCAATGAGCAGTTCTTC. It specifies CSSLGGALNEQFF.

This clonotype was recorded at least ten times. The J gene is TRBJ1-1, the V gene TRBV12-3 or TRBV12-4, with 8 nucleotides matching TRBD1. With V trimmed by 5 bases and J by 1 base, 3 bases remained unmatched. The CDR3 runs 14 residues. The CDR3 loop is CASSHGQGNTEAFF. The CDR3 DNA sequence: TGTGCCAGCAGTCACGGACAGGGGAACACTGAAGCTTTCTTT.

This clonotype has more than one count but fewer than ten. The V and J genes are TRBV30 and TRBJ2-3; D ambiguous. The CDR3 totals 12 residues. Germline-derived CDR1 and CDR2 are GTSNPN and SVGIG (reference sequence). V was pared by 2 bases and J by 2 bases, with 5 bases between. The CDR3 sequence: CAWSTNTDTQYF. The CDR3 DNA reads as TGTGCCTGGAGTACCAACACAGATACGCAGTATTTT.

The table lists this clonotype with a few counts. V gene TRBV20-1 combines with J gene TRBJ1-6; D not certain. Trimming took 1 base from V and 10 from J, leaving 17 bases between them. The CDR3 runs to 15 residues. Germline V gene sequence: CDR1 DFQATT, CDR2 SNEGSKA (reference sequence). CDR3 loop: CSARGRREGGSPLHF. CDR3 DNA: TGCAGTGCTAGAGGTCGTCGGGAGGGCGGGTCACCCCTCCACTTT.

For the CDR3, the DNA is TGTGCCAGCAGTTTAGCGATGACTTCCACAAGCACAGATACGCAGTATTTT. It specifies CASSLAMTSTSTDTQYF. The chain has TRBV12-3 or TRBV12-4 and TRBJ2-3, with D uncertain. The CDR3 consists of 17 residues. Trimming took off 0 bases at V and 0 bases at J, with 13 bases between the two ends.

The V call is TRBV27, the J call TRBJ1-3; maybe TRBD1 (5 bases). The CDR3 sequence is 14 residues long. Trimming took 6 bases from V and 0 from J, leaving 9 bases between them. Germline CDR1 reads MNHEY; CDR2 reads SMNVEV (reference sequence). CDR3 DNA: TGTGCCAGCAGGGGGCTTAGCTCTGGAAACACCATATATTTT. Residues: CASRGLSSGNTIYF.

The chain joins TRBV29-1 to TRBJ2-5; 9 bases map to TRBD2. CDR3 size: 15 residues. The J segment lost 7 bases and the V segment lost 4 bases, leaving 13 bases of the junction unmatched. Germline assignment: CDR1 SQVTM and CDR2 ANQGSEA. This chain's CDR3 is CSVAWGVAGVGTQYF. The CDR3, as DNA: TGCAGCGTTGCTTGGGGTGTAGCGGGAGTTGGGACCCAGTACTTC.

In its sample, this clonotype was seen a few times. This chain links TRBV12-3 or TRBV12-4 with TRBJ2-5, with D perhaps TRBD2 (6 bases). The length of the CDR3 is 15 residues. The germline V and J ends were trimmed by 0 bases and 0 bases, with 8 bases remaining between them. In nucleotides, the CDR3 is TGTGCCAGCAGTTTAGCCCGGGGGTACCAAGAGACCCAGTACTTC. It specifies CASSLARGYQETQYF.

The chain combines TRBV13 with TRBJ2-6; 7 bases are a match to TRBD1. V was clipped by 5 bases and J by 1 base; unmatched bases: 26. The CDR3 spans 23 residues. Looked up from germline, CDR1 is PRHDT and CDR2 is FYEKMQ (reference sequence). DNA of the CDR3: TGTGCCAGCAGCCCATGGGGTGGAGCTGACAGGGTCGTTCCCTGGTCTGGGGCCAACGTCCTGACTTTC. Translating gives CASSPWGGADRVVPWSGANVLTF. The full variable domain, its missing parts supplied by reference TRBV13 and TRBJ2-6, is AAGVIQSPRHLIKEKRETATLKCYPIPRHDTVYWYQQGPGQDPQFLISFYEKMQSDKGSIPDRFSAQQFSDYHSELNMSSLELGDSALYFCASSPWGGADRVVPWSGANVLTFGAGSRLTVL.

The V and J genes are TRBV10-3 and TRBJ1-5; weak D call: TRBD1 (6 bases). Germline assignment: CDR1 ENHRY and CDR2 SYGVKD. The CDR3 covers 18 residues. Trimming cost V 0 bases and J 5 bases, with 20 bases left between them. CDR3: CAISESTGGERLYQPQHF. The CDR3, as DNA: TGTGCCATCAGTGAGTCGACGGGGGGCGAGAGGCTCTATCAGCCCCAGCATTTT.

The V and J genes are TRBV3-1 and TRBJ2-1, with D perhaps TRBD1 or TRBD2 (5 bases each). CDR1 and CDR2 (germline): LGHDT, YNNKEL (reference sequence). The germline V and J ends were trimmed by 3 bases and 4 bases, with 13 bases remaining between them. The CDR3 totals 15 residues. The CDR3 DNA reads TGTGCCAGCAGCCACGGTTGGGGGAATTACAATGAGCAGTTCTTC. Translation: CASSHGWGNYNEQFF.

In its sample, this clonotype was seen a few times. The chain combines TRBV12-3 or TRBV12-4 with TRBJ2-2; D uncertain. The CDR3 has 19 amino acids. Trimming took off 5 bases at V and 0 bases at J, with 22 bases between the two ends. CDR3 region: CASSARSSWLYSNTGELFF. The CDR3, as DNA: TGTGCCAGCAGTGCGCGTTCCTCTTGGCTGTATTCGAACACCGGGGAGCTGTTTTTT.

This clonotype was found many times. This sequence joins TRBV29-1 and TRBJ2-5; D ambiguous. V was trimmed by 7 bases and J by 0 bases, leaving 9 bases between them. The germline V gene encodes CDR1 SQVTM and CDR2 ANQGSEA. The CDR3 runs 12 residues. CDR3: CSAQDNQETQYF. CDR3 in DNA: TGCAGCGCCCAAGACAACCAAGAGACCCAGTACTTC.

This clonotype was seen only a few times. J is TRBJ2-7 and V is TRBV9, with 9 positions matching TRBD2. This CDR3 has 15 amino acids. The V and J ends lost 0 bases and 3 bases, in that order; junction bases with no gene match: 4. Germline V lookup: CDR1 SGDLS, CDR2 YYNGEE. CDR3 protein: CASSVGTSDHYEQYF. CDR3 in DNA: TGTGCCAGCAGCGTAGGGACTAGCGACCACTACGAGCAGTACTTC.

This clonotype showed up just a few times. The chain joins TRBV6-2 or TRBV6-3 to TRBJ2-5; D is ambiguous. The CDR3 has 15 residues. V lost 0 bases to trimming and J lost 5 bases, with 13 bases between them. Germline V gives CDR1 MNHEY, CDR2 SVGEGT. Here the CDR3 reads CASSYSGAPRETQYF. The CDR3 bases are TGTGCCAGCAGTTACTCGGGCGCCCCACGGGAGACCCAGTACTTC.

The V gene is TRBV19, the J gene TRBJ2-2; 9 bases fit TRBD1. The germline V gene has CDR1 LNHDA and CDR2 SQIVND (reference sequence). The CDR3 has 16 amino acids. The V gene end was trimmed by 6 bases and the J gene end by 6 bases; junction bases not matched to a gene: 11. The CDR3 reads CASRDPIQGAAGELFF. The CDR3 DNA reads TGTGCCAGTAGGGATCCCATACAGGGGGCCGCCGGGGAGCTGTTTTTT.

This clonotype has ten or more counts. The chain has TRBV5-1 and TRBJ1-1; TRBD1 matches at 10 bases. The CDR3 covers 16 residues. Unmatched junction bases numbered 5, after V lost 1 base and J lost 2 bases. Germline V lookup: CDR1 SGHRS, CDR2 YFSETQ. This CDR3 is CASSLTGTGDNTEAFF. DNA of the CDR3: TGCGCCAGCAGCTTGACCGGGACAGGGGATAACACTGAAGCTTTCTTT.

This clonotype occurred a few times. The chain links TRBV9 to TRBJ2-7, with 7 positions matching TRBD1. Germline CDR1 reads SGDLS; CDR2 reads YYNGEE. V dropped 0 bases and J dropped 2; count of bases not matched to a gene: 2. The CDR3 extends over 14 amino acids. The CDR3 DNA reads TGTGCCAGCAGCGTAGGGGACAGTGCCTACGAGCAGTACTTC. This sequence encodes CASSVGDSAYEQYF.